What follows are 6 T cell receptor beta chains derived from one specimen sequenced in a study of cytomegalovirus exposure and HLA in healthy donors. It was with 60 Vbeta and 13 Jbeta primers that the PCR ran. Profiling relied on immunoSEQ multiplex PCR, and the TCRdb table lists in-frame clones only, not all of them. The table lists more than 60,000 clones, more than 75% of them singletons. The sample taken for sequencing was PBMCs. These receptors were obtained from a young man in good health and CMV-seronegative.

This clone was observed once. This chain connects TRBV13 to TRBJ2-7, with a tentative D call TRBD1 (6 bases). V lost 5 bases and J lost 1, with 15 bases in between. Germline V lookup: CDR1 PRHDT, CDR2 FYEKMQ (reference sequence). CDR3 length: 15 residues. The CDR3 sequence: CASSETGKKSYEQYV. The DNA of the CDR3 is TGTGCCAGCAGCGAAACAGGGAAGAAGTCCTACGAGCAGTACGTC.

The rearrangement joins TRBV5-1 to TRBJ1-4; D is undetermined. Deletions cut 1 base from V and 7 bases from J, with 14 bases between. Germline V lookup: CDR1 SGHRS, CDR2 YFSETQ. The CDR3 is made up of 15 amino acids. CDR3 DNA: TGCGCCAGCAGCTTGCGGGGATGGGAGGGTGAAAAACTGTTTTTT. Translated: CASSLRGWEGEKLFF.

The chain combines TRBV7-9 with TRBJ1-1, with 7 positions matching TRBD1. The CDR3 is made up of 16 amino acids. J lost 3 bases, V lost 5 bases, and 12 bases had no gene match. Germline assignment: CDR1 SEHNR and CDR2 FQNEAQ (reference sequence). This CDR3 reads CASSITRGRGDTEAFF. CDR3 bases: TGTGCCAGCAGCATCACCCGGGGCAGGGGGGACACTGAAGCTTTCTTT.

In this sample, this clone turned up once. This chain uses TRBV27 with TRBJ1-6, with 10 bases identical to TRBD1. Germline V gives CDR1 MNHEY, CDR2 SMNVEV (reference sequence). The CDR3 length is 16 residues. J gave up 7 bases and V 4 bases, and 7 bases lay outside the gene matches. The CDR3: CASSSNLGQGNSPLHF. Written as DNA, the CDR3 is TGTGCCAGCAGTTCGAACTTGGGACAGGGGAATTCACCCCTCCACTTT.

V usage is TRBV30 and J usage is TRBJ1-2, with D possibly matching TRBD1 (5 bases). This CDR3 has 11 residues. V lost 3 bases and J lost 8, with 10 bases in between. Germline loops: CDR1 GTSNPN, CDR2 SVGIG (reference sequence). CDR3 loop: CAWSAGSGYTF. The CDR3 DNA reads TGTGCCTGGAGCGCAGGGTCCGGCTACACCTTC. The variable domain in full, completed from reference TRBV30 and TRBJ1-2, reads SQTIHQWPATLVQPVGSPLSLECTVEGTSNPNLYWYRQAAGRGLQLLFYSVGIGQISSEVPQNLSASRPQDRQFILSSKKLLLSDSGFYLCAWSAGSGYTFGSGTRLTVV.

Here the CDR3 reads CASSQGQGRYNSPLHF. The CDR3 bases are TGTGCCAGCTCGCAAGGACAGGGTAGGTATAATTCACCCCTCCACTTT. The chain links TRBV18 to TRBJ1-6; 8 nucleotides agree with TRBD1. Germline CDR1 and CDR2: KGHSH and LQKENI. The CDR3 consists of 16 residues. Trimming cost V 6 bases and J 4 bases; bases outside gene matches: 8. The full variable domain, in which reference TRBV18 and TRBJ1-6 provide the parts outside the CDR3, is NAGVMQNPRHLVRRRGQEARLRCSPMKGHSHVYWYRQLPEEGLKFMVYLQKENIIDESGMPKERFSAEFPKEGPSILRIQQVVRGDSAAYFCASSQGQGRYNSPLHFGNGTRLTVT.